The source of this TCR beta chain is a study of T cells in Graves' hyperthyroidism and ophthalmopathy. CDR3 length: 13 residues. The trim removed 6 bases at V and 1 base at J, leaving 5 bases unmatched. CDR1 and CDR2 from the germline V gene are GTSNPN and SVGIG (reference sequence). Template material for amplifying TCR beta CDR3 regions consisted of RNA transcripts. TCR CDR3 underwent first-round RT-PCR with the HTBI primer set. TCRdb itself ran the multiplex PCR reads through MiXCR, one entry per CDR3 protein. Of fewer than 400,000 distinct CDR3 sequences in the sample, 16% are singletons; the top ten hold approximately 31%. This clonotype was seen a few times.

This sequence originates from a young man with Graves' hyperthyroidism. Sequencing was done on a sample of blood. This chain uses TRBV30 with TRBJ1-1; 7 bases agree with TRBD1. The CDR3 loop is CACQGQPNTEAFF. The CDR3 nucleotides are TGTGCCTGCCAGGGACAGCCGAACACTGAAGCTTTCTTT. Complete variable domain (other parts from reference TRBV30 and TRBJ1-1): SQTIHQWPATLVQPVGSPLSLECTVEGTSNPNLYWYRQAAGRGLQLLFYSVGIGQISSEVPQNLSASRPQDRQFILSSKKLLLSDSGFYLCACQGQPNTEAFFGQGTRLTVV.